This TCR beta chain appears in the sequencing data of a study of T cell changes during pregnancy in multiple sclerosis. The CDR3 is 14 residues long. V was pared by 4 bases and J by 3 bases, with 13 bases between. Germline V gene sequence: CDR1 SGHVS, CDR2 FQNEAQ. Measured with immunoSEQ multiplex PCR; TCRdb has only the in-frame clones, and not every one. This sample carries approximately 40,000 clones, around 89% of them seen once, and the ten largest clones take approximately 1.2%. This chain links TRBV7-8 with TRBJ2-7; D might be TRBD1 (5 bases). The clonotype originates from a female donor with multiple sclerosis, enrolled in a pregnancy study. The specimen was CD4+ T cells from peripheral blood mononuclear cells, collected in the second trimester of pregnancy. The CDR3 loop is CASSSSRDLYEQYF. The CDR3 DNA sequence: TGTGCCAGCAGCTCCTCCAGGGATCTCTACGAGCAGTACTTC.